This T cell receptor (beta chain) emerged from a study of blood T cell repertoires in COVID-19. Germline CDR1 reads SGHTA; CDR2 reads FQGTGA. Trimming removed 5 bases at V and 2 bases at J, with 13 bases between. This CDR3 is built from 16 residues. The table came from immunoSEQ multiplex PCR; TCRdb's copy has only in-frame clones and leaves some out. This sample has some 97,000 clones, with approximately 90% found just once. Sequencing used peripheral blood. This TCR came from a man aged 60 to 75 with acute or convalescent COVID-19. V and J are TRBV7-3 and TRBJ2-6; unclear D gene. CDR3 bases: TGTGCCAGCAGCCGTGAGGCCAGTCCTGGGGCCAACGTCCTGACTTTC. Residues: CASSREASPGANVLTF.